This TCR beta chain was sequenced for a study of cytomegalovirus exposure and HLA in healthy donors. V was clipped by 9 bases and J by 2 bases, with 11 bases between them. Germline loops: CDR1 MNHEY, CDR2 SMNVEV (reference sequence). CDR3 length: 12 amino acids. A note on this clone: The antigen is not known.

With 60 Vbeta and 13 Jbeta primers, the PCR was carried out. The data were produced by immunoSEQ multiplex PCR, yet TCRdb's version contains in-frame clones alone and is incomplete. The sample lists some 130,000 clones, 80% occurring once. Whole-study findings and limits: Researchers reported in a later analysis that a missense DCLRE1C variant was tied to TCR beta V- and J-gene trimming. Presence/absence analyses assumed roughly uniform sequencing depth across donors, which may not hold.

The specimen was PBMCs. The V and J genes are TRBV27 and TRBJ2-7; TRBD1 might be the D (5 bases). The sequence was obtained from a man younger than 45 in good health and CMV-seronegative. Here the CDR3 reads CARGQATYEQYF. The CDR3 nucleotides are TGTGCCAGGGGGCAGGCAACCTACGAGCAGTACTTC.